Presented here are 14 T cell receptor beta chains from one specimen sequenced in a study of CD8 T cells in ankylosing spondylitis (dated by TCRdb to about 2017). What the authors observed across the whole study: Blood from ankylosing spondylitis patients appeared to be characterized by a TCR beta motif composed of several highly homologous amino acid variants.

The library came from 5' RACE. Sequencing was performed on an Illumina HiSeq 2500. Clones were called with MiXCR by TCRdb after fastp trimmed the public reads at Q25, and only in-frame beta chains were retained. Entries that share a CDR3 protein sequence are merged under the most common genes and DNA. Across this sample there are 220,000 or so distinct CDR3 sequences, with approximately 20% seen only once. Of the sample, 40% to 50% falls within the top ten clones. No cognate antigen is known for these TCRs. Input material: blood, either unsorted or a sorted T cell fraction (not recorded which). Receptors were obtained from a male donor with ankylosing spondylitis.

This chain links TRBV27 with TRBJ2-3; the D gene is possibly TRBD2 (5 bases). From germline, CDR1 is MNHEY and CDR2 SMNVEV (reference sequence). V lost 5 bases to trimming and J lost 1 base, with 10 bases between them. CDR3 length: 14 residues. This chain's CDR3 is CASSPEDGTDTQYF. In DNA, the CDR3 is TGTGCCAGCAGTCCGGAGGACGGCACAGATACGCAGTATTTT.

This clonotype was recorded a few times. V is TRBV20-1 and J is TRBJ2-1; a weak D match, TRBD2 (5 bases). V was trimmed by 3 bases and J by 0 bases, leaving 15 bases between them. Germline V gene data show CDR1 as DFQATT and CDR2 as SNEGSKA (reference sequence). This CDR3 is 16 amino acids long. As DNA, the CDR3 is TGCAGTGCTAGCCCGGATAGCGCGAGCTCCTACAATGAGCAGTTCTTC. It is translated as CSASPDSASSYNEQFF.

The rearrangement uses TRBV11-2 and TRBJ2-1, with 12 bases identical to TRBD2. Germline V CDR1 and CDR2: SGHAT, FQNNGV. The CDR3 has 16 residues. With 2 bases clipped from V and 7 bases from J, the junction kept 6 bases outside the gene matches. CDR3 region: CASSLPTSGRRNEQFF. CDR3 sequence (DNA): TGTGCCAGCAGCTTACCTACTAGCGGGAGGAGAAATGAGCAGTTCTTC.

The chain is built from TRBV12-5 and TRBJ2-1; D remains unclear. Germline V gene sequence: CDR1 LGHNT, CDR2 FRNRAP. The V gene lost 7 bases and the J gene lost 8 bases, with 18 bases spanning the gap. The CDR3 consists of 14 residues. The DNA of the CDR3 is TGTGCTAGTGTCATGACCCCGCTTGACTATGAGCAGTTCTTC. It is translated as CASVMTPLDYEQFF.

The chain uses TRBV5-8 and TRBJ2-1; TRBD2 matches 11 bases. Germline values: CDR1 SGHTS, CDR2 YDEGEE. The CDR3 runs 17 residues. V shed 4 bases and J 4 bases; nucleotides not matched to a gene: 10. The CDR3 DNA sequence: TGTGCCAGCAGCCCCCCCCTAGCGGGGGGTCGTTACAATGAGCAGTTCTTC. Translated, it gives CASSPPLAGGRYNEQFF.

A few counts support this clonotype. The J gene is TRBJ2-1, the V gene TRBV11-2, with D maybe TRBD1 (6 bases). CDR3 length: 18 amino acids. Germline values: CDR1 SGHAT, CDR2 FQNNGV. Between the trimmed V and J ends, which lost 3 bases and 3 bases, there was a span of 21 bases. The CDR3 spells CASSFGLDRDKLYNEQFF. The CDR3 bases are TGTGCCAGCAGCTTTGGATTGGACCGGGACAAACTCTACAATGAGCAGTTCTTC.

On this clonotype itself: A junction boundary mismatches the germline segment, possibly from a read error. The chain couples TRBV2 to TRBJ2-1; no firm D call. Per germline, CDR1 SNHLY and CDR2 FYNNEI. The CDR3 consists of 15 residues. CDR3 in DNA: TGTGCCAGCAGTGTGGATTCGAGCTCCTACAAAGAGCAGTTCTTC. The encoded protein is CASSVDSSSYKEQFF.

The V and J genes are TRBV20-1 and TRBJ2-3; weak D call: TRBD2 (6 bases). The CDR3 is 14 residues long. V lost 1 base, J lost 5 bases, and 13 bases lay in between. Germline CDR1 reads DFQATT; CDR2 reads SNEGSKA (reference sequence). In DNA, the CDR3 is TGCAGTGCTAGAGGCCCGGACGGGGGAGATACGCAGTATTTT. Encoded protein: CSARGPDGGDTQYF.

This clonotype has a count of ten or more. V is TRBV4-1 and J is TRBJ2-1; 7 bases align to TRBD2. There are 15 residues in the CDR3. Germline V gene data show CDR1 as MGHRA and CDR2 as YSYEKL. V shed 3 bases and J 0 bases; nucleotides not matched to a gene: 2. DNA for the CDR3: TGCGCCAGCAGCCAGGGAGGGAGCTCCTACAATGAGCAGTTCTTC. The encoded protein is CASSQGGSSYNEQFF.

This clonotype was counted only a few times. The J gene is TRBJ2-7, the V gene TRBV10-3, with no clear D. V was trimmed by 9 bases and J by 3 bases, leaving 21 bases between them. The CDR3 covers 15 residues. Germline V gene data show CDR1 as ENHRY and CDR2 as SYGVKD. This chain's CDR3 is CAMQAQEGGYYEQYF. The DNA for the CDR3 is TGTGCCATGCAGGCCCAAGAAGGTGGGTACTACGAGCAGTACTTC.

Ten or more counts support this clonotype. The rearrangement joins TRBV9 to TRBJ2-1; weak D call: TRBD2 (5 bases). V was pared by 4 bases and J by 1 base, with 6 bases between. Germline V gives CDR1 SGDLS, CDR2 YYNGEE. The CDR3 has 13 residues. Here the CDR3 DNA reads TGTGCCAGCAGCCCGGGATCCTACAATGAGCAGTTCTTC. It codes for CASSPGSYNEQFF.

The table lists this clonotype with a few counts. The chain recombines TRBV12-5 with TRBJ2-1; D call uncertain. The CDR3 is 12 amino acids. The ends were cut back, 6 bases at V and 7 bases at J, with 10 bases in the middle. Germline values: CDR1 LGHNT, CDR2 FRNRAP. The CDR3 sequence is CASGTLGNEQFF. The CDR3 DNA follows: TGTGCTAGTGGCACTCTTGGGAATGAGCAGTTCTTC.

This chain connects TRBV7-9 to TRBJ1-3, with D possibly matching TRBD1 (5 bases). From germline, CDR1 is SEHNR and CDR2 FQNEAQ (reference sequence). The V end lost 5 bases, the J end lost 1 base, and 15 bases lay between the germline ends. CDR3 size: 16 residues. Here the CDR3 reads CASSRPSQGSGNTIYF. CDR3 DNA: TGTGCCAGCAGCCGGCCAAGCCAGGGATCTGGAAACACCATATATTTT.

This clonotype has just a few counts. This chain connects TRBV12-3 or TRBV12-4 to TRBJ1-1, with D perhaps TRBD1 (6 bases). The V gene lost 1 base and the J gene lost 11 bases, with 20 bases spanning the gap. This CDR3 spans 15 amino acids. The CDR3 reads CASSLVPGHPSPAFF. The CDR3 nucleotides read TGTGCCAGCAGTTTAGTTCCGGGACATCCCTCACCGGCTTTCTTT.